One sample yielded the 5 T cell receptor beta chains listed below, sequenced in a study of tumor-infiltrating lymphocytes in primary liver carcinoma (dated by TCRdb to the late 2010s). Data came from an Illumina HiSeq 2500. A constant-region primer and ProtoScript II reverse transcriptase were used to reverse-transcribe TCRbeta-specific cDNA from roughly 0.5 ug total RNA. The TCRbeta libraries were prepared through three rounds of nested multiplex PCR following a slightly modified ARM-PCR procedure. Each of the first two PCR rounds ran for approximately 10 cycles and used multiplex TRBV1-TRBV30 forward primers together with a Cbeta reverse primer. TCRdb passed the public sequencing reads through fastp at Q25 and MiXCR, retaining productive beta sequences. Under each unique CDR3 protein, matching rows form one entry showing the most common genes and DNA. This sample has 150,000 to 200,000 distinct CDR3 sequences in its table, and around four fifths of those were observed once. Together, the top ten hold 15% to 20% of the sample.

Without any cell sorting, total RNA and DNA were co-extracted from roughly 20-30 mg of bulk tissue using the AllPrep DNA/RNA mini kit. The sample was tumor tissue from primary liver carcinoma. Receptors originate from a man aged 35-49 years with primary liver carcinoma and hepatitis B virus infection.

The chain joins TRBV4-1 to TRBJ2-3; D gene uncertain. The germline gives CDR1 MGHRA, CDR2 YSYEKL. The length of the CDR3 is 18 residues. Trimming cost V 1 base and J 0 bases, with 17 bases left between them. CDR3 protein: CASSQGGSFVVSTDTQYF. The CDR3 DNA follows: TGCGCCAGCAGCCAAGGTGGCAGCTTTGTCGTTAGCACAGATACGCAGTATTTT.

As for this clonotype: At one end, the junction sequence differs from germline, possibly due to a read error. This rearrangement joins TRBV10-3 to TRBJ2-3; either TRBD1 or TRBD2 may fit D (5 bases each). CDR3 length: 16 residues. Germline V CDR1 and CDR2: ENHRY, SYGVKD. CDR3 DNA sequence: TGTGCCATCAGTGTTGGGACCCCAAGGGGCCCAGATACGCACTATTTT. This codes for CAISVGTPRGPDTHYF.

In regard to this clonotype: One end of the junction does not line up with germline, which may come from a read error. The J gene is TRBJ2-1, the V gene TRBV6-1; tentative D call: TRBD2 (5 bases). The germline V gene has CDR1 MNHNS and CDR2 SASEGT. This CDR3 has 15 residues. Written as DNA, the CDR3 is TGTGCCAGCAGTGACGGACTTGACTTCTACGATGATCAGTTCTTC. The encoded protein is CASSDGLDFYDDQFF.

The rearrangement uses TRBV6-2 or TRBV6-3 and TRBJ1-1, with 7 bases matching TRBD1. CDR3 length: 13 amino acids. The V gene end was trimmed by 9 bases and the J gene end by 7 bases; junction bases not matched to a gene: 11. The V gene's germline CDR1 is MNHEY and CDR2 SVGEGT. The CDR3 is CASRGDSHIEAFF. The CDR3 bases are TGTGCCAGTAGAGGGGACAGCCACATTGAAGCTTTCTTT.

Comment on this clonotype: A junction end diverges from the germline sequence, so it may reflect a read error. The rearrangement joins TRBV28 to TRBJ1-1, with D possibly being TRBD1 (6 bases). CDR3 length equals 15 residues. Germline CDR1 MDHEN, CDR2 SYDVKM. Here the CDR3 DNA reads TGTGCCAGCAGTTTAGCAACAACAGGGATCACTAAAGCTTTCTTT. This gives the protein CASSLATTGITKAFF.